This T cell receptor beta chain is drawn from a study of beta chain features in type 1 diabetes. Regarding the study as a whole: Researchers report that Type 1 diabetes patients had moderately but significantly shorter TCRB CDR3s across all four CD4+ subsets. When VDJ junctions were examined, type 1 diabetes patients showed fewer insertions and more deletions.

As every portion of the isolated RNA was reverse transcribed, the sequencing read expressed TCRB transcripts. Assay used: immunoSEQ multiplex PCR; TCRdb lists only in-frame clones, some missing. The sample contains over 14,000 clones, less than 85% of which appear only once. A single heparinised draw of roughly 110 mL on average was taken per donor. CD4+ naive, central memory, regulatory and stem cell-like memory subsets were isolated by sorting on CD45RO/CCR7/CD25/CD127/CD95/CD27. In regard to this clone: Antigen unknown.

The CDR3 contains 15 residues. V was pared by 6 bases and J by 5 bases, with 16 bases between. CDR1 MNHEY and CDR2 SMNVEV come from the germline V gene (reference sequence). The receptor comes from a young woman with type 1 diabetes. The sample taken for sequencing was stem cell memory CD4+ T cells from blood. This chain connects TRBV27 to TRBJ1-4, with a possible D match to TRBD1 (5 bases). CDR3 coding DNA: TGTGCCAGCAGCCCAACAGGATCCCCCAATGAAAAACTGTTTTTT. Encoded protein: CASSPTGSPNEKLFF.